The clone carrying this T cell receptor beta chain was observed once. The record originates from a study of OX40 agonist ivuxolimab in advanced cancers. Overall study context: Averaging around 60 years in age, with a range of about 20 to 90, the cohort was 82.7% male.

V lost 5 bases to trimming and J lost 5 bases, with 23 bases between them. Germline V gene sequence: CDR1 SGHTA, CDR2 FQGNSA. The CDR3 is 17 amino acids. Autoimmune disease history or systemic immunosuppression led to patient exclusion. Researchers took blood at baseline, on cycle 4 day 1, and on cycle 7 day 1. The data were produced by immunoSEQ multiplex PCR, yet TCRdb's version contains in-frame clones alone and is incomplete. The sample holds 80,000 to 95,000 clones; nearly 90% are singletons and the top ten take approximately 0.67%. Sequences were derived from CD4+ or CD8+ T cells sorted from blood, sampled in a trial of the OX40 agonist ivuxolimab. This receptor was taken from an adult with an advanced solid tumor such as melanoma, head and neck, liver or kidney cancer. This chain uses TRBV7-2 with TRBJ2-3; tentatively, D is TRBD2 (7 bases). The CDR3 DNA sequence: TGTGCCAGCAGCCCAAGGGGGGGTCCATGGGGGATAGATACGCAGTATTTT. Translated, it gives CASSPRGGPWGIDTQYF.